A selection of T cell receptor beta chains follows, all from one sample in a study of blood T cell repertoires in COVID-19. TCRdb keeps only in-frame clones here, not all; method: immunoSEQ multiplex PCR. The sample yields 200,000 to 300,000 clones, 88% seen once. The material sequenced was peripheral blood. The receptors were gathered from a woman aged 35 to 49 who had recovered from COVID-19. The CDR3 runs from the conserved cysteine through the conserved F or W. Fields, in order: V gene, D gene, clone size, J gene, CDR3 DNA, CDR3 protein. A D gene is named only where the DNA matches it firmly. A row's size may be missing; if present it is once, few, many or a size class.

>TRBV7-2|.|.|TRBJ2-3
TGTGCCAGCAGCTTAGTCGGTAGCGCCGATACGCAGTATTTT
CASSLVGSADTQYF
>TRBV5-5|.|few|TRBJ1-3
TGTGCCAGCAGCTTCGAGGGTCTCTCTGGAAACACCATATATTTT
CASSFEGLSGNTIYF
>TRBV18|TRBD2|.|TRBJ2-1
TGTGCCAGCTCACCACCGGTGGCTAGCGGCTCCTACAATGAGCAGTTCTTC
CASSPPVASGSYNEQFF
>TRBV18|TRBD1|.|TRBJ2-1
TGTGCCAGCTCACCGGAGACAGGGGGTTATGAGCAGTTCTTC
CASSPETGGYEQFF
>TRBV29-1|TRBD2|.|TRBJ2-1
TGCAGCGCTTCTTGGACTAGCGGACCCAGGAGGTACAATGAGCAGTTCTTC
CSASWTSGPRRYNEQFF
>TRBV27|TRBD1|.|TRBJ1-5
TGTGCCAGCAGTTTAGGGCAGGGGGTAGGGCCCCAGCATTTT
CASSLGQGVGPQHF
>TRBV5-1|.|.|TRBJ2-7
TGCGCCAGCACACTTGGGGGCAGGGTAGGGTACGAGCAGTACTTC
CASTLGGRVGYEQYF
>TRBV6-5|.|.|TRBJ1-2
TGTGCCAGCAGTTACTCGACCGAGGCCAGTTATGGCTACACCTTC
CASSYSTEASYGYTF
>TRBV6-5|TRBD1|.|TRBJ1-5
TGTGCCAGCAGGGACGGGACAGGGAGTCAGCCCCAGCATTTT
CASRDGTGSQPQHF
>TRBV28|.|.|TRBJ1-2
TGTGCCAGCAGTTTTTCAGTTTTGCTCTATGGCTACACCTTC
CASSFSVLLYGYTF
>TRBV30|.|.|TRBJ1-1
TGTGCCTGGAGTGGGTATTGGGGGGGAGCTTTCTTT
CAWSGYWGGAFF
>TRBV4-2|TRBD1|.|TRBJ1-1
TGTGCCAGCAGCCCAGACCCAGGGGGCAACACTGAAGCTTTCTTT
CASSPDPGGNTEAFF
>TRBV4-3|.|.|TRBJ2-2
TGCGCCAGCAGCCAAGAGGCGGGCAACACCGGGGAGCTGTTTTTT
CASSQEAGNTGELFF
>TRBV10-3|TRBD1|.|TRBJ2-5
TGTGCCATCAGCCAGACAGGGGGCGGAGAGACCCAGTACTTC
CAISQTGGGETQYF
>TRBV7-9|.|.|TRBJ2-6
TGTGCCAGCAGCTTAGGGCCCCTAGGTGCTGGGGCCAACGTCCTGACTTTC
CASSLGPLGAGANVLTF
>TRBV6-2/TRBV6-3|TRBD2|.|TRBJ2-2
TGTGCCAGCAGTTATGCGGGAGGGGGGCTGTTTTTT
CASSYAGGGLFF
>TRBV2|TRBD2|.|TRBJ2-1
TGTGCCAGCAGGGCGGGGACTAGCGGAAACAATGAGCAGTTCTTC
CASRAGTSGNNEQFF
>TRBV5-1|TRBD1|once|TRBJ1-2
TGCGCCAGCAGCCCAGGGACAGCCTCGCAGAACTATGGCTACACCTTC
CASSPGTASQNYGYTF
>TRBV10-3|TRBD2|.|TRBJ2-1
TGTGCCATCAGTGAGTCAATCGCCGGGGGGGGCGGATACAATGAGCAGTTCTTC
CAISESIAGGGGYNEQFF
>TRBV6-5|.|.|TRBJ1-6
TGTGCCAGCAGTTACTCGGCCAGCTCCTATAATTCACCCCTCCACTTT
CASSYSASSYNSPLHF
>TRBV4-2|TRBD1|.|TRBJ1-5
TGTGCCAGCAGCCAGGAAGACAGGGTAGGAGAGCCCCAGCATTTT
CASSQEDRVGEPQHF
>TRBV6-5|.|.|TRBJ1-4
TGTGCCAGCAGTTCGAGTGGGGGCTGGGGTAATGAAAAACTGTTTTTT
CASSSSGGWGNEKLFF
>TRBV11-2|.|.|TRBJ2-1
TGTGCCAGCAGCCAGGGGACACCCTCCTACAATGAGCAGTTCTTC
CASSQGTPSYNEQFF
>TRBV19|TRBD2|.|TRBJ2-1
TGTGCCAGTAGTATGGGGGCTAGCGGGAGGCTCCGGTACAATGAGCAGTTCTTC
CASSMGASGRLRYNEQFF
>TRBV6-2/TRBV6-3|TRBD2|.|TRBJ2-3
TGTGCCAGCAGTTCCCTAGCGGGAGTGGGGTGGAATACGCAGTATTTT
CASSSLAGVGWNTQYF
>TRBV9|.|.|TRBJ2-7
TGTGCCAGCAGCGTAGGGCAGGGAAACTACGAGCAGTACTTC
CASSVGQGNYEQYF
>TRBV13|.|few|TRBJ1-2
TGTGCCAGCAGCCGAAGGGAGTTGCTTTGGGGCTACACCTTC
CASSRRELLWGYTF
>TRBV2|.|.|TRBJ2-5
TGTGCCAGCAGTCCCGACAGGAGCCAAGAGACCCAGTACTTC
CASSPDRSQETQYF
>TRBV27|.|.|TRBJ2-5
TGTGCCAGCAGTCCCCGGGGGGCCCAAGAGACCCAGTACTTC
CASSPRGAQETQYF
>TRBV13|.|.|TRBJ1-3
TGTGCCAGCAGCTTACTCCCCTCCGGGGGAAACACCATATATTTT
CASSLLPSGGNTIYF